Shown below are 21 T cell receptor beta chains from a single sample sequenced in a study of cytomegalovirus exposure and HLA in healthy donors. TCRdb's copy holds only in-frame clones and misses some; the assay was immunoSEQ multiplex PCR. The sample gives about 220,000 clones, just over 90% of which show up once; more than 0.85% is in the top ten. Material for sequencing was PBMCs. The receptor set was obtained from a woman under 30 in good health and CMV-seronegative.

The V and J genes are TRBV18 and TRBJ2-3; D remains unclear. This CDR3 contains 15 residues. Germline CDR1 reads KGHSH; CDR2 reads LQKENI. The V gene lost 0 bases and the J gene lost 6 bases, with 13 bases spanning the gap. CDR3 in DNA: TGTGCCAGCTCACCACCTTTGAAGAAGCCGGATACGCAGTATTTT. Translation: CASSPPLKKPDTQYF.

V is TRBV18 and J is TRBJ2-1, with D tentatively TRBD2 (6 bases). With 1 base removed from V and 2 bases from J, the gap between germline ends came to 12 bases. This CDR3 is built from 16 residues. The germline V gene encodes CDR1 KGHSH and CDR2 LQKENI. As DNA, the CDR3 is TGTGCCAGCTCACCACAGACGGGGGAGGCCTACAATGAGCAGTTCTTC. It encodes CASSPQTGEAYNEQFF.

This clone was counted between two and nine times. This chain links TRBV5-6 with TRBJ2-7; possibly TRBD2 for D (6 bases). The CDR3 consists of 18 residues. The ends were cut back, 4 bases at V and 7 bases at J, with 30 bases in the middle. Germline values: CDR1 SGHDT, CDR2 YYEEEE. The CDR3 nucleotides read TGTGCCAGCAGCCTGGGGGAGGTTCGGAGGGGTGGTGTAGGAGAGCAGTACTTC. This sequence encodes CASSLGEVRRGGVGEQYF.

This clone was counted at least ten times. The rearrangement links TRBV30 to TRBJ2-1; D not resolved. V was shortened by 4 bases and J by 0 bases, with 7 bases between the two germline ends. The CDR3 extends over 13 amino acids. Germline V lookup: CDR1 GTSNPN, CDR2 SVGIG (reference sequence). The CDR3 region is CAWTELSYNEQFF. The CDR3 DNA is TGTGCCTGGACGGAGCTCTCCTACAATGAGCAGTTCTTC.

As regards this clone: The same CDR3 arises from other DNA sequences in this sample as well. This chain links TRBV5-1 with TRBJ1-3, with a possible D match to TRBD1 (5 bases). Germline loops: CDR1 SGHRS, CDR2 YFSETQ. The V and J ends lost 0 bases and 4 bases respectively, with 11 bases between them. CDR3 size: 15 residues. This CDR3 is CASSLAGGSGNTIYF. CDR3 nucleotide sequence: TGCGCCAGCAGCTTGGCCGGGGGATCAGGAAACACCATATATTTT.

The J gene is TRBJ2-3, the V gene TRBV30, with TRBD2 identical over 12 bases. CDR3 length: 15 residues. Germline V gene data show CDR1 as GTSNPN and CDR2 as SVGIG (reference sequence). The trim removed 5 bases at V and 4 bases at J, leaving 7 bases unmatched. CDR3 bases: TGTGCCTGGGCCCAACTAGCGGGAGGAGCAGATACGCAGTATTTT. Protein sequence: CAWAQLAGGADTQYF.

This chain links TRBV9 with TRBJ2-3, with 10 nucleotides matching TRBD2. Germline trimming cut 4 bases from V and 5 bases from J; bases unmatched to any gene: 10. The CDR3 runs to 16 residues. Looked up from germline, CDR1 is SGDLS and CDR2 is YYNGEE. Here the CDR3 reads CASSPPLASGRDTQYF. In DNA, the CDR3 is TGTGCCAGCAGCCCTCCCCTGGCTAGCGGGAGAGATACGCAGTATTTT. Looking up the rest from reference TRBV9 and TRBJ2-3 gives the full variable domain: DSGVTQTPKHLITATGQRVTLRCSPRSGDLSVYWYQQSLDQGLQFLIQYYNGEERAKGNILERFSAQQFPDLHSELNLSSLELGDSALYFCASSPPLASGRDTQYFGPGTRLTVL.

Written as DNA, the CDR3 is TGTGCCAGCAGTACGGGACAGACTCTCTTAGGCTCTGGAAACACCATATATTTT. Translated: CASSTGQTLLGSGNTIYF. The chain couples TRBV28 to TRBJ1-3; 7 nucleotides align to TRBD1. Germline-derived CDR1 and CDR2 are MDHEN and SYDVKM. The V and J ends lost 5 bases and 0 bases, in that order; junction bases with no gene match: 13. The CDR3 sequence is 18 residues long.

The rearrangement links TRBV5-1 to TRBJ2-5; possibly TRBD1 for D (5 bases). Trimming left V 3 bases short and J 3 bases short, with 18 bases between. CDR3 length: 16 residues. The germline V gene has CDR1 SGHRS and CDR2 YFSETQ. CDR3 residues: CASSSVGVPYKETQYF. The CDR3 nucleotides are TGCGCCAGCAGCTCGGTAGGGGTCCCCTATAAAGAGACCCAGTACTTC.

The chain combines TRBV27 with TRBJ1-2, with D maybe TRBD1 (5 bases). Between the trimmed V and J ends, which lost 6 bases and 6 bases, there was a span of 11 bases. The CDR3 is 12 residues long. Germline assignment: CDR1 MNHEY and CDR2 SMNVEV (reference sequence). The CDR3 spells CASSLPGNGYTF. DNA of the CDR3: TGTGCCAGCAGCCTCCCAGGGAATGGCTACACCTTC.

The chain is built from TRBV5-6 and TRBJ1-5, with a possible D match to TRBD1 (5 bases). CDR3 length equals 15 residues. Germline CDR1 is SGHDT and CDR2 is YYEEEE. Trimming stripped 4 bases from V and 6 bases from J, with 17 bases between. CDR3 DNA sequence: TGTGCCAGCAGCGCGTTAGCAGGGCAAAGTCAGCCCCAGCATTTT. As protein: CASSALAGQSQPQHF.

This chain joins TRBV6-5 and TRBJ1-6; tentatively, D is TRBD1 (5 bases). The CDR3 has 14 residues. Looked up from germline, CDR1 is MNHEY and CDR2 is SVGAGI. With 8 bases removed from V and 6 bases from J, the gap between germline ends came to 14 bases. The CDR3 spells CASGQGVGNSPLHF. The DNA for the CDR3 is TGTGCCAGCGGCCAGGGTGTGGGTAATTCACCCCTCCACTTT.

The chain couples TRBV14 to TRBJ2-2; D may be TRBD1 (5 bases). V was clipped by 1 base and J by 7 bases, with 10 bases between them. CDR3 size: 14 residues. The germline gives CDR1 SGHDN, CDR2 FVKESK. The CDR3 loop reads CASSQARVIGELFF. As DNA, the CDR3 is TGTGCCAGCAGCCAAGCCAGGGTTATCGGGGAGCTGTTTTTT.

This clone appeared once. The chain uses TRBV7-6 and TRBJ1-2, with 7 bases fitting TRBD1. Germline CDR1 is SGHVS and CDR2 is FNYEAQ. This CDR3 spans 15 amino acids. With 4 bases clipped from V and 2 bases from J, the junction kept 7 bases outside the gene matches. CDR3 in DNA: TGTGCCAGCAGCTCCATCGACAGGGACAACTATGGCTACACCTTC. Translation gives CASSSIDRDNYGYTF.

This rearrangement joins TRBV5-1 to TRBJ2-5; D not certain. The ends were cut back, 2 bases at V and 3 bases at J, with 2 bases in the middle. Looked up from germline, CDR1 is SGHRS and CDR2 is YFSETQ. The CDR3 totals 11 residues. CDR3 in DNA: TGCGCCAGCAGCTTCAAAGAGACCCAGTACTTC. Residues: CASSFKETQYF.

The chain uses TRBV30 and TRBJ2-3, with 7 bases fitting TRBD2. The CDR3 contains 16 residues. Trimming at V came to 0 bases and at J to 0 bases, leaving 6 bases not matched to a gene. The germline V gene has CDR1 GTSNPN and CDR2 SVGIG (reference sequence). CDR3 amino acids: CAWSVRREPSTDTQYF. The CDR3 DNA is TGTGCCTGGAGTGTTCGGCGGGAGCCTAGCACAGATACGCAGTATTTT.

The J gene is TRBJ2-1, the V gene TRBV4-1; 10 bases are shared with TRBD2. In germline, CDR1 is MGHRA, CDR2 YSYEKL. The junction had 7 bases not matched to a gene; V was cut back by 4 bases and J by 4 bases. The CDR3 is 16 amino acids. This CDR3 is CASSRRETSGYNEQFF. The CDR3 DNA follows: TGCGCCAGCAGCCGCAGGGAGACTAGCGGGTACAATGAGCAGTTCTTC.

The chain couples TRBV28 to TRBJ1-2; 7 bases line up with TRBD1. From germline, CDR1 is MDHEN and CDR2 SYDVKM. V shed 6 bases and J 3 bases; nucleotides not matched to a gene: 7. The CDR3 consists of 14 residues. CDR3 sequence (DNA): TGTGCCAGCAGGTACAGGGGAAGATACTATGGCTACACCTTC. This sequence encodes CASRYRGRYYGYTF.

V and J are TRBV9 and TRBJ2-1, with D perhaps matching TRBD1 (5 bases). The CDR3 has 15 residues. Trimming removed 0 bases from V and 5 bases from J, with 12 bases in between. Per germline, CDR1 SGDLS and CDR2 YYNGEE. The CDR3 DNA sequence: TGTGCCAGCAGCGTAGCAACAGGCGTGAACAATGAGCAGTTCTTC. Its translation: CASSVATGVNNEQFF.

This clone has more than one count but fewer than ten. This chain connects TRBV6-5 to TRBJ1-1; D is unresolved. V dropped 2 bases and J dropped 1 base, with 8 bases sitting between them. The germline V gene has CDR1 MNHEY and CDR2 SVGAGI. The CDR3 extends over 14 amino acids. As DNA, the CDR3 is TGTGCCAGCAGTTACGGGCAGAGGAACACTGAAGCTTTCTTT. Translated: CASSYGQRNTEAFF.

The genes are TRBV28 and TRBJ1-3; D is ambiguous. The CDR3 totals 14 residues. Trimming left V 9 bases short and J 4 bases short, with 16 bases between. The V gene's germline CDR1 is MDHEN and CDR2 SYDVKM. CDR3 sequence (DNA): TGTGCCAGTGTCGACCCAGGTCCGGGAAACACCATATATTTT. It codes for CASVDPGPGNTIYF.